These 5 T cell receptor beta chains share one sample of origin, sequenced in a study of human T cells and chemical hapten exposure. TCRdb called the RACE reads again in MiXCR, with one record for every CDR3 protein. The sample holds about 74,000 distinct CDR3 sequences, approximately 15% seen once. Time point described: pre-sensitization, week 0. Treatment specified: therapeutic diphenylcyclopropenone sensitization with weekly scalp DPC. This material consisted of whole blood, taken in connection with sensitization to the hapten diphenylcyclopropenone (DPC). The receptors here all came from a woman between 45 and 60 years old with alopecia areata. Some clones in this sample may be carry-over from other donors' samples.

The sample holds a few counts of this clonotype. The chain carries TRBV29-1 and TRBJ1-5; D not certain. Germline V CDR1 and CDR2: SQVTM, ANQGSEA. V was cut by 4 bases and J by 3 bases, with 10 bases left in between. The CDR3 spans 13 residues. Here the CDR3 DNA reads TGCAGCGTTGCTTTGGGAGACAATCAGCCCCAGCATTTT. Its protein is CSVALGDNQPQHF. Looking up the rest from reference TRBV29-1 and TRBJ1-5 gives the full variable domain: SAVISQKPSRDICQRGTSLTIQCQVDSQVTMMFWYRQQPGQSLTLIATANQGSEATYESGFVIDKFPISRPNLTFSTLTVSNMSPEDSSIYLCSVALGDNQPQHFGDGTRLSIL.

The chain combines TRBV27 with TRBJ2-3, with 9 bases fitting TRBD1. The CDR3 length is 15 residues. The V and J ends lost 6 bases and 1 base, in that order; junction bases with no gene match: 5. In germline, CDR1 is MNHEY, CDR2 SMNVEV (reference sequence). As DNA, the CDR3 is TGTGCCAGCAGACAGGGGGCTAAGGGCACAGATACGCAGTATTTT. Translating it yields CASRQGAKGTDTQYF.

The CDR3 here is CASNPQGTTTEAFF. The CDR3 bases are TGTGCCAGCAATCCACAGGGGACTACCACTGAAGCTTTCTTT. The chain joins TRBV5-4 to TRBJ1-1; 7 bases align to TRBD1. Per the germline V gene, CDR1 is SGHNT and CDR2 is YYREEE (reference sequence). The junction had 9 bases not matched to a gene; V was cut back by 6 bases and J by 4 bases. The CDR3 totals 14 residues.

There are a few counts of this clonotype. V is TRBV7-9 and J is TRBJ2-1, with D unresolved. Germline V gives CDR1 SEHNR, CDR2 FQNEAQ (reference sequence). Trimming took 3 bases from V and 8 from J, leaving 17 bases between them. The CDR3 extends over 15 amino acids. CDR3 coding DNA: TGTGCCAGCAGCTTTACAGAACCGTCCGTCGATGAGCAGTTCTTC. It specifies CASSFTEPSVDEQFF.

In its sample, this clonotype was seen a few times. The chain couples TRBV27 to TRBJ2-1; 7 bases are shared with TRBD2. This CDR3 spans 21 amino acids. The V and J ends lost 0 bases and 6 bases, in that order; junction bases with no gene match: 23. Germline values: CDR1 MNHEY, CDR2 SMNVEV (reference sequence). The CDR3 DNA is TGTGCCAGCAGTTTATCGATGGGGACTACGCTACACCCAGGAAATTTCAATGAGCAGTTCTTC. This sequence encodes CASSLSMGTTLHPGNFNEQFF.